The rows below give T cell receptor beta chains drawn from one sample of a study of blood T cells in healthy people across ages. TCRdb fed the 5' RACE reads into MiXCR, producing one record per CDR3 protein. Of about 1.6 million distinct CDR3 sequences in the sample, approximately 32% were seen once. The sample consisted of blood. All receptors come from a woman in her twenties or thirties in good health. The CDR3 runs from the conserved cysteine through the conserved F or W. The D gene is left open where the match is weak. Rows may omit the clone size; those that give it use once, few, many or a size class.

TRBV7-9	-	TRBJ2-1	TRBD1	CASSPRTGDFTYNEQFF	TGTGCCAGCAGCCCCCGGACAGGAGACTTTACCTACAATGAGCAGTTCTTC
TRBV27	-	TRBJ2-3	-	CASSPLRREADTQYF	TGTGCCAGCAGTCCCTTGCGGAGGGAGGCAGATACGCAGTATTTT
TRBV20-1	-	TRBJ2-1	-	CSARSWGENEQFF	TGCAGTGCTAGGTCCTGGGGGGAGAATGAGCAGTTCTTC
TRBV10-1	-	TRBJ2-7	TRBD1	CASSERTGDPHEQYF	TGCGCCAGCAGTGAACGGACAGGGGACCCCCACGAGCAGTACTTC
TRBV20-1	-	TRBJ2-1	-	CSARAAWDSWYSEQFF	TGCAGTGCTAGAGCGGCTTGGGACTCGTGGTACAGTGAGCAGTTCTTC
TRBV20-1	few	TRBJ1-1	TRBD1	CSARQGLTEAFF	TGCAGCGCCCGACAGGGATTGACTGAAGCTTTCTTT
TRBV4-1	-	TRBJ2-7	TRBD1	CASSVPSGQGANCEQYF	TGCGCCAGCAGCGTACCCTCAGGGCAGGGGGCGAACTGCGAGCAGTACTTC
TRBV6-1	-	TRBJ2-1	TRBD2	CASRRLAVNEQFF	TGTGCCAGCAGAAGACTAGCGGTGAATGAGCAGTTCTTC
TRBV20-1	-	TRBJ2-6	-	CSAKHEIGANVLAF	TGCAGTGCCAAACATGAGATCGGGGCCAACGTCCTGGCTTTC
TRBV7-6	few	TRBJ2-1	-	CASSLVYRTPGNNEQFF	TGTGCCAGCAGCTTAGTATACCGGACTCCTGGTAACAATGAGCAGTTCTTC
TRBV6-1	few	TRBJ1-5	-	CASSNSYSNQPQHF	TGTGCCAGCAGTAACAGCTATAGCAATCAGCCCCAGCATTTT
TRBV2	once	TRBJ2-7	TRBD2	CASSAGTGGGGHCEQYF	TGTGCCAGCAGTGCCGGGACCGGGGGCGGGGGGCACTGCGAGCAGTACTTC
TRBV7-6	-	TRBJ1-1	-	CASSLNGGDTEAFF	TGTGCCAGCAGCTTAAATGGTGGGGACACTGAAGCTTTCTTT
TRBV5-1	few	TRBJ2-7	-	CASGVLGGGNYEQYF	TGCGCCAGCGGGGTGTTAGGGGGCGGGAACTACGAGCAGTACTTC
TRBV20-1	-	TRBJ2-5	-	CSALTAGRRIETQYF	TGCAGTGCTCTCACGGCGGGGCGAAGGATAGAGACCCAGTACTTC
TRBV27	-	TRBJ2-3	TRBD2	CASREPSGRTDTQYF	TGTGCCAGCAGAGAACCTAGCGGGAGGACAGATACGCAGTATTTT
TRBV5-1	-	TRBJ1-2	-	CASSLEAASSDGYTF	TGCGCCAGCAGCTTGGAGGCAGCCAGTTCGGATGGCTACACCTTC
TRBV15	once	TRBJ1-5	TRBD1	CATSEGGTVGQPRHF	TGTGCCACCAGCGAAGGGGGGACAGTAGGTCAGCCCCGGCATTTT
TRBV29-1	many	TRBJ2-7	-	CSVEGGSSEQYF	TGCAGCGTAGAAGGGGGTTCCTCCGAGCAGTACTTC
TRBV24-1	few	TRBJ2-5	TRBD1	CATSLPGQGATQYF	TGTGCCACCAGCCTCCCGGGACAGGGAGCGACCCAGTACTTC
TRBV11-3	-	TRBJ2-3	-	CASSPGLSDAQYF	TGTGCCAGCAGCCCCGGACTGTCAGATGCGCAGTATTTT
TRBV7-6	-	TRBJ1-1	-	CASSLDQGWGITEAFF	TGTGCCAGCAGCTTAGACCAGGGGTGGGGAATCACTGAAGCTTTCTTT
TRBV28	few	TRBJ2-1	TRBD2	CASSLAGGESYNEQFF	TGTGCCAGCAGTTTAGCGGGAGGAGAATCCTACAATGAGCAGTTCTTC
TRBV10-1	few	TRBJ2-7	TRBD1	CASSEPGQDEQYF	TGCGCCAGCAGTGAGCCTGGACAGGACGAGCAGTACTTC